These 24 T cell receptor beta chains share one sample of origin, sequenced in a study of T cell responses to AZD1222 COVID-19 vaccine. This table comes from immunoSEQ multiplex PCR, and its TCRdb copy is limited to in-frame clones, with some not included. The sample shows approximately 100,000 clones, around 89% of them seen only once. Sequencing used peripheral blood, obtained on day 0 of AZD1222 vaccination. These receptors were taken from an adult in good health.

This clone was observed a few times. The V gene is TRBV5-4, the J gene TRBJ2-3; D gene uncertain. V lost 1 base and J lost 1, with 4 bases in between. Per germline, CDR1 SGHNT and CDR2 YYREEE (reference sequence). The CDR3 sequence is 13 residues long. The CDR3 DNA reads as TGTGCCAGCAGCTTGATGGGCACAGATACGCAGTATTTT. Translating it yields CASSLMGTDTQYF.

This chain links TRBV14 with TRBJ2-7, with a possible D match to TRBD1 (6 bases). Trimming stripped 4 bases from V and 2 bases from J, with 12 bases between. Per germline, CDR1 SGHDN and CDR2 FVKESK. The CDR3 covers 14 residues. The CDR3 sequence: CASSRRDNPYEQYF. CDR3 bases: TGTGCCAGCAGCCGCCGGGACAACCCCTACGAGCAGTACTTC.

This clone turned up a few times. This sequence joins TRBV5-4 and TRBJ1-2; D might be TRBD1 (5 bases). V was pared by 4 bases and J by 3 bases, with 16 bases between. Germline loops: CDR1 SGHNT, CDR2 YYREEE (reference sequence). This CDR3 spans 15 amino acids. The CDR3 reads CASSRVPGDHYGYTF. In nucleotides, the CDR3 is TGTGCCAGCAGCCGCGTACCGGGGGATCACTATGGCTACACCTTC. The entire variable domain, with the rest obtained from reference TRBV5-4 and TRBJ1-2, is as follows: ETGVTQSPTHLIKTRGQQVTLRCSSQSGHNTVSWYQQALGQGPQFIFQYYREEENGRGNFPPRFSGLQFPNYSSELNVNALELDDSALYLCASSRVPGDHYGYTFGSGTRLTVV.

The rearrangement links TRBV7-8 to TRBJ2-2; 7 bases align to TRBD2. The trim removed 1 base at V and 3 bases at J, leaving 8 bases unmatched. The CDR3 length is 17 residues. Germline-derived CDR1 and CDR2 are SGHVS and FQNEAQ. CDR3 coding DNA: TGTGCCAGCAGCTTAGTAGGAGGGACTACCTACACCGGGGAGCTGTTTTTT. Translated, it gives CASSLVGGTTYTGELFF. The full variable domain, completed using reference TRBV7-8 and TRBJ2-2, is GAGVSQSPRYKVAKRGQDVALRCDPISGHVSLFWYQQALGQGPEFLTYFQNEAQLDKSGLPSDRFFAERPEGSVSTLKIQRTQQEDSAVYLCASSLVGGTTYTGELFFGEGSRLTVL.

The rearrangement links TRBV12-3 or TRBV12-4 to TRBJ2-1; 8 bases match TRBD1. The CDR3 length is 13 residues. V lost 7 bases, J lost 14 bases, and 13 bases stayed unmatched. The CDR3 DNA reads TGTGCCAGCAACAGCCAGGGGGCGCAGAGCAAGTTCTTC. It translates to CASNSQGAQSKFF.

The chain recombines TRBV5-3 with TRBJ1-5; possible D gene TRBD1, 5 bases. TRBV5-3 is reported as an ORF; its role is uncertain. The length of the CDR3 is 14 residues. With 2 bases removed from V and 9 bases from J, the gap between germline ends came to 15 bases. The CDR3: CARSFLQVKGPQHF. As DNA, the CDR3 is TGTGCCAGAAGCTTCTTACAGGTCAAGGGGCCCCAGCATTTT.

With regard to this clone: This CDR3 fails to terminate in the conserved phenylalanine or tryptophan, so it likely reflects a read error. The chain joins TRBV7-9 to TRBJ1-6, with D possibly being TRBD1 (6 bases). Germline CDR1 and CDR2: SEHNR and FQNEAQ (reference sequence). This CDR3 region has 15 residues. V lost 7 bases and J 6 bases, leaving 16 bases between the germline ends. DNA for the CDR3: TGTGCCAGCACCCGCCGGGACATTGTTAATTCACCCCTCCACCTT. The encoded protein is CASTRRDIVNSPLHL.

In this sample, this clone turned up once. This chain uses TRBV7-6 with TRBJ1-4; D call uncertain. Germline CDR1 SGHVS, CDR2 FNYEAQ. V lost 5 bases and J 8 bases, leaving 21 bases between the germline ends. The CDR3 covers 16 residues. The CDR3 DNA reads as TGTGCCAGCAGCCCGTACCAGGACGGGTCTTTCGAAAAACTGTTTTTT. Amino acid sequence: CASSPYQDGSFEKLFF.

The chain has TRBV30 and TRBJ1-1, with D unclear. V lost 7 bases and J 4 bases, leaving 13 bases between the germline ends. Germline V gene lookup returns CDR1 GTSNPN and CDR2 SVGIG (reference sequence). The CDR3 is 12 residues long. CDR3 nucleotide sequence: TGTGCCTCCACTGGATTAGGCACTGAAGCTTTCTTT. Translation gives CASTGLGTEAFF.

The V call is TRBV11-2, the J call TRBJ2-2; TRBD2 matches 7 bases. Germline trimming cut 4 bases from V and 4 bases from J; bases unmatched to any gene: 3. This CDR3 contains 14 residues. Germline CDR1 reads SGHAT; CDR2 reads FQNNGV. The CDR3 DNA reads TGTGCCAGCAGCTCCGGGACTACCACCGGGGAGCTGTTTTTT. Its protein product is CASSSGTTTGELFF.

This chain joins TRBV30 and TRBJ1-5; D gene uncertain. CDR1 and CDR2 from the germline V gene are GTSNPN and SVGIG (reference sequence). V was clipped by 2 bases and J by 5 bases, with 7 bases between them. The CDR3 length is 12 residues. CDR3 amino acids: CAWSLDHQPQHF. The CDR3, as DNA: TGTGCCTGGAGTTTGGATCATCAGCCCCAGCATTTT.

V is TRBV9 and J is TRBJ1-4, with 7 bases fitting TRBD1. Trimming removed 5 bases from V and 0 bases from J; junction bases left unmatched: 4. CDR1 is SGDLS and CDR2 is YYNGEE in the germline V gene. The CDR3 spans 15 residues. The CDR3: CASSGQAATNEKLFF. The CDR3 DNA follows: TGTGCCAGCAGTGGACAGGCTGCAACTAATGAAAAACTGTTTTTT.

V usage is TRBV7-8 and J usage is TRBJ1-2; a weak D match, TRBD1 (6 bases). V gave up 4 bases and J gave up 4 bases, with 16 bases separating them. Germline values: CDR1 SGHVS, CDR2 FQNEAQ. This CDR3 has 15 residues. Written as DNA, the CDR3 is TGTGCCAGCAGCTCCTACAGGGTTGATCTCTATGGCTACACCTTC. Its protein product is CASSSYRVDLYGYTF.

This clone was recorded a few times. V usage is TRBV5-4 and J usage is TRBJ2-7, with D hard to call. The CDR3 loop spans 13 amino acids. Germline CDR1 reads SGHNT; CDR2 reads YYREEE (reference sequence). V dropped 0 bases and J dropped 4 bases, with 8 bases sitting between them. The DNA for the CDR3 is TGTGCCAGCAGCTTGGGGCTAGATTACGAGCAGTACTTC. Translating gives CASSLGLDYEQYF.

CDR3 nucleotide sequence: TGTGCCAGCAGCGCCGGAGGGAGCAATCAGCCCCAGCATTTT. Amino acid sequence: CASSAGGSNQPQHF. The chain couples TRBV9 to TRBJ1-5; no clear D gene. The germline gives CDR1 SGDLS, CDR2 YYNGEE. CDR3 length: 14 residues. The V end was cut by 3 bases, the J end by 1 base, with 8 bases between.

The CDR3 region has the DNA TGCAGTGCTAGTATGACAACCCCCTCCTACGAGCAGTACTTC. It is translated as CSASMTTPSYEQYF. J is TRBJ2-7 and V is TRBV20-1; D call uncertain. Trimming removed 3 bases from V and 0 bases from J, with 12 bases in between. Germline CDR1 is DFQATT and CDR2 is SNEGSKA (reference sequence). The CDR3 runs 14 residues.

The chain uses TRBV6-2 or TRBV6-3 and TRBJ1-1; TRBD1 is a possible D gene (6 bases). Per the germline V gene, CDR1 is MNHEY and CDR2 is SVGEGT. V lost 2 bases and J lost 3, with 19 bases in between. CDR3 length: 17 amino acids. The CDR3 here is CASSYVPGGAGDTEAFF. The CDR3 coding sequence is TGTGCCAGCAGTTACGTCCCGGGGGGCGCCGGGGACACTGAAGCTTTCTTT.

This chain connects TRBV2 to TRBJ2-7, with D possibly TRBD2 on 6 matching bases. Deletions cut 6 bases from V and 0 bases from J, with 12 bases between. The CDR3 is made up of 14 amino acids. Germline CDR1 and CDR2: SNHLY and FYNNEI. CDR3 nucleotides: TGTGCCAGCAGGGGGACTCTACTCTCCTACGAGCAGTACTTC. It codes for CASRGTLLSYEQYF.

This clone showed up just a few times. The chain recombines TRBV2 with TRBJ2-7; no definite D call. Germline CDR1 reads SNHLY; CDR2 reads FYNNEI. The ends were cut back, 5 bases at V and 6 bases at J, with 11 bases in the middle. This CDR3 has 12 amino acids. The CDR3 region has the DNA TGTGCCAGCAGTTATCATCCTTTCGAGCAGTACTTC. Amino acid sequence: CASSYHPFEQYF.

V usage is TRBV9 and J usage is TRBJ2-2; D possibly corresponds to TRBD1 (5 bases). Germline V lookup: CDR1 SGDLS, CDR2 YYNGEE. The CDR3 is 15 amino acids. Trimming took 1 base from V and 2 from J, leaving 9 bases between them. The CDR3: CASSVQDINTGELFF. Here the CDR3 DNA reads TGTGCCAGCAGCGTACAGGACATTAACACCGGGGAGCTGTTTTTT.

The V call is TRBV30, the J call TRBJ1-2; D perhaps matches TRBD1 (6 bases). Germline assignment: CDR1 GTSNPN and CDR2 SVGIG (reference sequence). The length of the CDR3 is 15 residues. Trimming removed 5 bases from V and 0 bases from J, with 16 bases in between. CDR3 DNA: TGTGCCTGGTCTAAGGGAAGGACAGCTAACTATGGCTACACCTTC. Residues: CAWSKGRTANYGYTF.

J is TRBJ1-1 and V is TRBV19; D uncertain. With 3 bases removed from V and 1 base from J, the gap between germline ends came to 6 bases. CDR3 size: 13 residues. Germline V lookup: CDR1 LNHDA, CDR2 SQIVND (reference sequence). The CDR3 here is CASSIRENTEAFF. Here the CDR3 DNA reads TGTGCCAGTAGTATTAGGGAGAACACTGAAGCTTTCTTT.

The genes are TRBV5-1 and TRBJ2-1; 9 bases align to TRBD1. The length of the CDR3 is 14 residues. Trimming took 4 bases from V and 7 from J; bases not matched to a gene: 6. Germline V CDR1 and CDR2: SGHRS, YFSETQ. CDR3 DNA: TGCGCCAGCAGCCCCCGACAGGGGGGGAATGAGCAGTTCTTC. Protein: CASSPRQGGNEQFF. Complete variable domain (other parts from reference TRBV5-1 and TRBJ2-1): KAGVTQTPRYLIKTRGQQVTLSCSPISGHRSVSWYQQTPGQGLQFLFEYFSETQRNKGNFPGRFSGRQFSNSRSEMNVSTLELGDSALYLCASSPRQGGNEQFFGPGTRLTVL.

The gene calls are TRBV19 and TRBJ1-2; 7 nucleotides agree with TRBD1. This CDR3 region has 16 residues. Germline V gene lookup returns CDR1 LNHDA and CDR2 SQIVND (reference sequence). J gave up 4 bases and V 4 bases, and 12 bases lay outside the gene matches. The CDR3 sequence is CASSNRIGQALYGYTF. The CDR3 bases are TGTGCCAGTAGTAACCGAATCGGACAGGCCCTCTATGGCTACACCTTC.